This T cell receptor (beta chain) was sequenced in a study of identical twins. This CDR3 has 16 residues. The V segment lost 2 bases and the J segment 5 bases; nucleotides outside the gene matches: 8. Per the germline V gene, CDR1 is SQVTM and CDR2 is ANQGSEA. Study conclusions and caveats: The models gave estimates that fell short of the out-of-frame TCR alpha sharing seen in monozygotic twins. Rather than following the same donors, the conclusions depended on cross-sectional statistical analysis. While abundant cord blood beta clonotypes carried fewer insertions, memory repertoires showed no such pattern.

Concerning this clonotype itself: Its antigen is unknown.

With template switching, a universal primer site was added, and the cDNA carried unique molecular identifiers. Using its own MiXCR run on the 5' RACE reads, TCRdb lists one record per CDR3 protein. The table lists around 1.7 million distinct CDR3 sequences, around 33% of them singletons. The chain couples TRBV29-1 to TRBJ2-7; 14 nucleotides agree with TRBD2. This TCR derives from a newborn girl in good health. Sequencing was carried out using cord blood. The CDR3 DNA reads TGCAGCGTTGAAAAGGGGACTAGCGGGAGTGCTAACGAGCAGTACTTC. Encoded protein: CSVEKGTSGSANEQYF.